Listed below are T cell receptor beta chains from one sample, sequenced in a study of CD8+CD57+ T cells in acquired aplastic anemia. TCRdb analysed the reads with MiXCR anew, one entry per CDR3 protein. The sample consists of 200,000 to 250,000 distinct CDR3 sequences, about 62% of them appearing once. Sequencing was performed on sorted CD4+, CD8+, or CD8+CD57+ T cells (not recorded which) from PBMCs. These TCRs come from a human donor with aplastic anemia. Both conserved end residues are part of each CDR3. Expanded clones get a size class; other rows say once, few or many, or leave the size out.

>.|TRBJ1-6|TRBV4-3
CASSQDRRTSPLHF
>few|TRBJ1-5|TRBV25-1
CASSEGDRENQPQHF
>.|TRBJ1-4|TRBV9
CASSVEAGRTNEKLFF
>.|TRBJ1-5|TRBV7-3
CASSLDATGQPQHF
>.|TRBJ1-6|TRBV19
CASQDREGSPLHF
>.|TRBJ2-3|TRBV10-1
CASSPTSASGRTTDTQYF
>.|TRBJ1-3|TRBV7-2
CASSVRGRGNGNTIYF
>many|TRBJ1-1|TRBV2
CASTGTEAFF
>.|TRBJ2-1|TRBV2
CASSDPGTGINEQFF
>.|TRBJ1-2|TRBV10-3
CAISRSGGHYGYTF
>.|TRBJ2-7|TRBV5-1
CASSLRQNPHEQYF
>many|TRBJ2-7|TRBV27
CASSLTGVDEQYF
>.|TRBJ2-1|TRBV20-1
CSARDHGRSSSYNEQFF
>.|TRBJ2-3|TRBV9
CASSPLAGGATDTQYF
>once|TRBJ1-2|TRBV12-3/TRBV12-4
CASSRGLAYGYTF
>many|TRBJ2-1|TRBV4-2
CASFSGSGNEQFF
>.|TRBJ2-5|TRBV20-1
CSAPGQTKETQYF
>.|TRBJ2-5|TRBV5-1
CASSSWDGVQETQYF
>.|TRBJ2-3|TRBV20-1
CSPLLTSGQEAPDTQYF
>once|TRBJ2-3|TRBV7-2
CASSSGGLTSGRRSDTQYF
>once|TRBJ1-5|TRBV2
CASNGGTLLEPQHF
>.|TRBJ1-1|TRBV20-1
CSARDTITGRTEAFF
>.|TRBJ2-1|TRBV7-3
CASSSRPQGGSGWERGWANNEQFF
>.|TRBJ2-1|TRBV7-8
CASSLPAGEYNEQFF
>.|TRBJ2-5|TRBV6-5
CASRWEETQYF
>.|TRBJ2-1|TRBV20-1
CRAETGGLGEQFF
>.|TRBJ1-4|TRBV15
CATSRGHANEKLFF
>.|TRBJ2-4|TRBV2
CASSEEWLVAKNIQYF
>.|TRBJ1-1|TRBV7-8
CASARQGNTEAFF
>.|TRBJ1-6|TRBV6-5
CASRPTGYNSPLHF
>.|TRBJ2-2|TRBV19
CASRGQGRTGELFF
>once|TRBJ2-7|TRBV20-1
CSASDTRGLYEQYF
>few|TRBJ2-7|TRBV19
CASIGQFSYEQYF
>.|TRBJ2-5|TRBV11-2
CASSLWREETQYF
>.|TRBJ2-1|TRBV6-1
CASSATPGSYNEQFF
>.|TRBJ2-2|TRBV19
CASNPHHNTGELFF
>many|TRBJ2-1|TRBV12-3/TRBV12-4
CASSYGGGANEQFF
>.|TRBJ1-6|TRBV10-2
CASSEGTSNSPLHF
>.|TRBJ1-2|TRBV24-1
CATSTQGEEYGYTF
>.|TRBJ2-7|TRBV6-5
CASSYTGTSGYEQYF
>.|TRBJ2-5|TRBV19
CASSVPGSETQYF
>.|TRBJ1-2|TRBV7-3
CASSSTDRGDYGYTF
>.|TRBJ2-2|TRBV25-1
CASRGTGGDTGELFF
>.|TRBJ1-4|TRBV19
CASSIGQINEKLFF
>.|TRBJ1-3|TRBV7-2
CASSFPASGNTIYF